This TCR beta chain is drawn from a study of cytomegalovirus exposure and HLA in healthy donors (dated by TCRdb to the late 2010s). General notes on the study: An earlier analysis of fewer than 750 of the donors reported approximately 260 Gb of sequence data and around 110 million unique TCR beta sequences obtained from roughly 170 million T cells. An early release that covered about 600 HLA-typed donors contained around 300 gigabases of sequencing data and roughly 84 million unique TCR sequences. Of the roughly 400 genotyped donors, over 70% fell in the genetic ancestry cluster associated with self-reported Caucasian donors. The study aimed to test whether cataloging public T cell receptors could reveal signatures of past pathogen exposure. The study profiled the T cell repertoires of hundreds of subjects by immunosequencing and related them to cytomegalovirus serostatus. A separate validation cohort of over 95 different subjects was used in addition to the roughly 640-subject first cohort. To predict cytomegalovirus infection status, the study brought together high-throughput TCR immunosequencing, statistical association of individual TCRs with disease status, and machine learning. A later analysis re-analyzed previously published TCR beta repertoires from approximately 700 donors and added high-resolution HLA genotyping to study TCR occurrence patterns. Rather than drawing on any new phenotypic data, the later analysis identified candidate immune exposures from TCR beta sequences and the way those sequences occurred across donors. An earlier analysis of some 500 of the donors applied high-throughput TCR beta sequencing to assess whether each TCR beta V gene segment acted as functional or pseudogenic. Alongside the repertoire data, information on donor age, sex, ethnicity and CMV serostatus was compiled. A later genetic analysis used genome-wide SNP genotypes for about 55% of the 666 donors, treating that subset as a discovery cohort. All discovery cohort repertoires had been generated using a single sequencing platform. Both class I and class II loci were covered by HLA typing, at four-digit resolution. Typing coverage differed by locus: A, B, C, DRB1 and DQB1 were typed in roughly 629-640 donors, DQA1 in roughly 510, DPA1 in some 610, and DPB1 in just under 490. Roughly 5 DR-DQ haplotypes were handled as single units for association and clustering, since linkage in the cohort was strong. On average, around 200,000 unique TCR beta nucleotide sequences were sequenced per donor among a few hundred genotyped donors of the cohort, with roughly 18% of those sequences being non-productive. Broad study findings and their caveats: A later analysis found that HLA-associated TCR beta chains were more clonally expanded and had lower generation probabilities than equally common non-associated chains. Correlated functional status among segregating V segments might be attributable to linkage disequilibrium, but an unknown experimental factor could not be ruled out. The 87-base-pair reads could not distinguish some IMGT-functional V segments, including TRBV6-2 and TRBV6-3, so those segments were excluded. According to the authors, the approach could potentially be generalized to other disease states and immunological phenotypes. In an earlier analysis of about 600 of the donors, most TCR beta V segments appeared in productive rearrangements about 87% or about 30% of the time, broadly matching IMGT annotations. In a later analysis, most CMV-associated TCR beta chains were found to appear HLA-restricted, with HLA associations seemingly driven largely by CMV exposure. Strong co-occurrence of HLA alleles, especially DR and DQ, made assigning TCR associations to individual alleles difficult. A cluster of highly shared sequence variants was judged likely to be a technical artifact of the sequencing pipeline. A few of the identified cytomegalovirus-associated TCR beta chains were confirmed in vitro to be specific for cytomegalovirus antigens. Cytomegalovirus status was reported to be diagnosed by the classifier with high specificity and sensitivity in both the original and validation cohorts. Presence/absence analyses assumed roughly uniform sequencing depth across donors, an assumption that may not hold. In this cohort, only TCR beta chains were sequenced, and detectable features were limited by the absence of alpha or paired-chain data. A later analysis found that TCR association rates varied across HLA loci, with DRB1 alleles showing the most associated TCRs and HLA-C alleles the fewest. V-gene and J-gene trimming of TCR beta chains was associated with a missense DCLRE1C variant in a later genetic analysis, and the association was replicated in an independent cohort. Most TCR sequences were observed very rarely across donors, whereas some public TCRs were present in many individuals. HLA typing was unavailable for some donors at each locus, so association tests used only the typed subset. The study gave a list of 150 to 200 TCR beta chains associated with cytomegalovirus. The earlier analysis of 587 of the donors excluded around 17 rarely observed V segments, including chromosome 9 orphons, because counts were too low. In a later analysis, 16,951 TCR beta sequences were associated with specific HLA alleles at a false discovery rate of 0.05. A later genetic analysis reported fewer N-insertions in productive TCRs among donors in an Asian-associated ancestry cluster than the roughly 700-donor mean. A further reported finding was that TCR beta sequences accurately predicted the HLA-A and HLA-B alleles for most subjects in the first cohort. The only immune exposure information available for the cohort was CMV serostatus. According to a later analysis, parvovirus B19, influenza, CMV and Epstein-Barr virus appeared linked to several top co-occurrence clusters.

In total, fewer than 750 healthy bone marrow donors made up the cohort. All cohort members were sampled while nominally healthy, although unrecorded immune exposures were likely present. The donor was CMV seronegative and was included in the group of about 400 seronegative cohort members. Each donor provided a peripheral blood sample, and peripheral blood mononuclear cells were used for TCR beta sequencing. Genomic DNA extraction from the blood cell samples was performed with the Qiagen DNeasy Blood Extraction Kit. To prepare the library, the immunoSEQ multiplex PCR assay was applied. For the multiplex PCR, a mixture combining 60 forward primers for TCR Vbeta segments and 13 reverse primers for TCR Jbeta segments was used. The CDR3 region of rearranged TCR beta genes was amplified from genomic DNA by a multiplex PCR assay. The Illumina HiSeq System was used to sequence the amplified TCR beta libraries as 87-base-pair reads. The published analysis was carried out like this. A later analysis counted tens of millions of unique TCR beta chains across the 670 or so repertoires, and some 11 million of these chains were shared by at least two donors. Raw reads were error-corrected and collapsed into unique sequences by a nearest-neighbor algorithm in which closely related sequences were merged to remove PCR and sequencing errors. Alignment of CDR3 sequences to IMGT reference sequences was used to assign V, D and J gene segments. For a sequence to be retained, at least a six-nucleotide match to both a V gene segment and a J gene segment was required. A rearrangement was called productive if the CDR3 had no stop codons and remained in frame with V and J, and every other rearrangement was called non-productive. Following IMGT convention, CDR3 was defined as the stretch from the second conserved V-encoded cysteine to the conserved J-encoded phenylalanine. In an earlier analysis of roughly 580 of the donors, sequences lacking an unambiguous match to a single V gene segment were excluded. In an earlier analysis of about 590 of the donors, a V segment was called functional when productive rearrangements were above 56.7%, and segregating when the standard deviation between donors exceeded 5%. A statistical classification framework was developed to diagnose cytomegalovirus status using the catalog of TCR beta chain sequences. A later analysis assigned V and J genes by comparing TCR nucleotide sequences with IMGT/GENE-DB human TR gene sequences. A later analysis assigned CDR3 sequences and most-parsimonious VDJ recombination scenarios with the TCRdist pipeline. In a later analysis, every TCR beta chain was defined by the combination of its CDR3 amino acid sequence and its V-gene family, and reads without a unique V-gene family were dropped. As a way to deal with suspected cross-contamination and a sequencing artifact, a later analysis dropped over 550 nucleotide sequences that were highly shared and had low generation probability. In a later analysis, a clonal expansion index for each public chain was calculated from normalized within-repertoire ranks of inferred template counts. In a later analysis, generation probabilities were computed using a VDJ recombination model fitted to out-of-frame rearrangements, and the results were checked against IGoR. In a later analysis, hypergeometric tests were used to score TCR-TCR, TCR-HLA and TCR-CMV co-occurrence, with a repertoire-size bias correction applied to TCR pairs. False discovery rates were estimated in a later analysis by permuting HLA or CMV assignments 20 times. In a later analysis, co-occurring TCRs were grouped with DBSCAN, and TCRdist sequence similarity was added when clustering was performed within HLA-allele-positive subsets. Co-occurrence clustering excluded repertoires with fewer than 30,000 or more than 120,000 public chains, plus five with anomalous nucleotide sharing. Entries here come from immuneACCESS through TCRdb and include only in-frame sequences with V and J called. Some clones fail to appear in such tables; in the studies checked, an unresolved V gene covers under half of the shortfall, and the cause of the remainder is unknown. V and J calls and clone size are copied from that table; D and trimming were computed from the DNA. This sample's listing comprises 65,000 to 95,000 clones. The ten largest clones add up to 1.3% to 1.5% of the sample.

For this clone: The antigen it recognizes is unknown.

Relative to germline, V is 7 bases shorter and J is 2 bases shorter, with 5 bases between their ends. For CDR1 and CDR2, the germline V gene lists SNHLY and FYNNEI. The CDR3 has 11 amino acids, counting the end cysteine and phenylalanine. The retained sequence is limited to the CDR3, 33 bases, with the frame set at the first base. This receptor chain uses TRBV2 and TRBJ2-5; no D gene call is confident. This TCR was recovered from a woman aged 60-70 years in good health and CMV-seronegative. The specimen was PBMCs. The CDR3 corresponds to CASTEQETQYF. The nucleotides read TGTGCCAGCACAGAACAAGAGACCCAGTACTTC.